Given below is one T cell receptor beta chain in context. Its target is unknown. This sample was included in a study of CD4+ T cells in melanoma. Study-wide points: Diverse differentiation states were reported for melanoma neoantigen-specific CD4+ T cells. A reported correlation linked neoantigen-specific CD4+ T cells to CD8+, macrophage and B cell function.

The ends lost 6 bases at V and 8 bases at J; junction bases unmatched: 6. Germline CDR1 reads SGHTA; CDR2 reads FQGTGA. The CDR3 is 13 amino acids. Repertoires were generated with immunoSEQ multiplex PCR, while TCRdb's copy carries only in-frame clones and drops some. This table holds about 9,000 clones, over 55% found once. The TCR comes from a human donor with melanoma. The chain carries TRBV7-3 and TRBJ2-1, with 8 bases fitting TRBD2. Sequences were obtained from cells from a culture (not recorded whether cultured in vitro). The CDR3 here is CASRASGGYEQFF. The CDR3 coding sequence is TGTGCCAGCAGGGCCAGCGGGGGCTATGAGCAGTTCTTC.